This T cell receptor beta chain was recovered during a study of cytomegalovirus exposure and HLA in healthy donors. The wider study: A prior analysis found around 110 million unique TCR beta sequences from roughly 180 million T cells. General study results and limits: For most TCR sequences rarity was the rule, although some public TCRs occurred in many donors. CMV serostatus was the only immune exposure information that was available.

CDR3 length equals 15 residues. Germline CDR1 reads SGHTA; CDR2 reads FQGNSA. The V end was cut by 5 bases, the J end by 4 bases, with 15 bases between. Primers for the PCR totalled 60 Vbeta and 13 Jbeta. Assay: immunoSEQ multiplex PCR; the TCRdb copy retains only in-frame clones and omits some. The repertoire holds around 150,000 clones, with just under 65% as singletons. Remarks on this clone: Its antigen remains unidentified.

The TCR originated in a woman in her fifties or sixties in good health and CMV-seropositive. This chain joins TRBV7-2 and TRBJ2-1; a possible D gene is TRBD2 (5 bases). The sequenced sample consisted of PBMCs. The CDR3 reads CASSLDGGQYNEQFF. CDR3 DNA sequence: TGTGCCAGCAGCCTGGATGGAGGCCAGTACAATGAGCAGTTCTTC.